A single sample is the source of the 20 T cell receptor beta chains below, sequenced in a study of control samples from healthy donors and cancer patients. Data came from immunoSEQ multiplex PCR; TCRdb stores just in-frame clones and leaves some out. The sample lists 140,000 to 150,000 clones; 80% to 95% were seen once. Sequencing was performed on blood. These receptors originate from a man aged 30 to 39 in good health.

The chain uses TRBV5-1 and TRBJ2-3, with 8 positions matching TRBD1. Germline trimming cut 4 bases from V and 0 bases from J; bases unmatched to any gene: 4. Germline V gene data show CDR1 as SGHRS and CDR2 as YFSETQ. The CDR3 has 15 residues. The CDR3 DNA reads as TGCGCCAGCAGCCCGACAGGGGCTAGCACAGATACGCAGTATTTT. This translates into CASSPTGASTDTQYF.

The chain couples TRBV13 to TRBJ2-7; a possible D gene is TRBD1 (5 bases). Germline lookup yields CDR1 PRHDT and CDR2 FYEKMQ (reference sequence). Deletions cut 5 bases from V and 6 bases from J, with 17 bases between. The CDR3 has 14 residues. CDR3 region: CASSPAGPSGEQYF. DNA of the CDR3: TGTGCCAGCAGCCCTGCAGGGCCCTCGGGCGAGCAGTACTTC.

The rearrangement joins TRBV6-5 to TRBJ1-6; 10 bases agree with TRBD1. J lost 10 bases, V lost 0 bases, and 3 bases had no gene match. The CDR3 has 15 amino acids. The germline V gene encodes CDR1 MNHEY and CDR2 SVGAGI. This chain's CDR3 is CASSYSDRGRSPLHF. The CDR3, as DNA: TGTGCCAGCAGTTACTCAGACAGGGGGCGATCACCCCTCCACTTT.

This clone was seen more than once but under ten times. This chain joins TRBV7-3 and TRBJ1-1; TRBD1 matches at 10 bases. Germline loops: CDR1 SGHTA, CDR2 FQGTGA. The CDR3 runs 13 residues. The ends lost 8 bases at V and 5 bases at J; junction bases unmatched: 5. CDR3 DNA: TGTGCCAGCGACAGGGGGCGATCAACTGAAGCTTTCTTT. Translated, it gives CASDRGRSTEAFF. The full variable domain, completed using reference TRBV7-3 and TRBJ1-1, is GAGVSQTPSNKVTEKGKYVELRCDPISGHTALYWYRQSLGQGPEFLIYFQGTGAADDSGLPNDRFFAVRPEGSVSTLKIQRTERGDSAVYLCASDRGRSTEAFFGQGTRLTVV.

The rearrangement uses TRBV5-1 and TRBJ1-1, with a tentative D call TRBD1 (5 bases). V lost 1 base and J lost 5, with 15 bases in between. The V gene's germline CDR1 is SGHRS and CDR2 YFSETQ. The CDR3 extends over 15 amino acids. DNA for the CDR3: TGCGCCAGCAGCTTGACTTCGGGGCTAGGGACTGAAGCTTTCTTT. Translating it yields CASSLTSGLGTEAFF.

This chain connects TRBV18 to TRBJ1-6, with 9 bases identical to TRBD1. Trimming removed 2 bases from V and 9 bases from J; junction bases left unmatched: 5. This CDR3 has 15 residues. CDR1 KGHSH and CDR2 LQKENI come from the germline V gene. The CDR3 nucleotides read TGTGCCAGCTCACCAGTCCCGGGACAGGGTTCACCCCTCCACTTT. This gives the protein CASSPVPGQGSPLHF.

V gene TRBV15 combines with J gene TRBJ2-7, with D perhaps TRBD2 (6 bases). CDR3 length equals 14 residues. V lost 5 bases and J 1 base, leaving 12 bases between the germline ends. The germline gives CDR1 LNHNV, CDR2 YYDKDF (reference sequence). CDR3 sequence reads: CATSGSGGSYEQYF. CDR3 sequence (DNA): TGTGCCACCAGCGGATCCGGGGGATCCTACGAGCAGTACTTC.

The chain has TRBV27 and TRBJ2-7; D might be TRBD2 (5 bases). Trimming removed 1 base from V and 6 bases from J, with 10 bases in between. From germline, CDR1 is MNHEY and CDR2 SMNVEV (reference sequence). The CDR3 is made up of 13 amino acids. CDR3 DNA: TGTGCCAGCAGTTTATGGTTAGCGAGCGAGCAGTACTTC. The encoded protein is CASSLWLASEQYF.

V and J are TRBV11-1 and TRBJ1-2, with TRBD1 identical over 7 bases. J lost 6 bases, V lost 5 bases, and 6 bases had no gene match. The CDR3 runs to 13 residues. Germline CDR1 is SGHAT and CDR2 is FQDESV (reference sequence). The CDR3, as DNA: TGTGCCAGCAGCGTAACAGGGGCACATGGCTACACCTTC. Amino acids: CASSVTGAHGYTF.

The CDR3 sequence: CASSLTGGSTDTQYF. CDR3 coding DNA: TGTGCCAGCAGCTTAACGGGGGGGTCCACAGATACGCAGTATTTT. The chain has TRBV11-2 and TRBJ2-3, with TRBD2 matching 8 bases. CDR1 is SGHAT, CDR2 FQNNGV, per germline. V lost 2 bases to trimming and J lost 2 bases; unmatched junction nucleotides: 3. The CDR3 runs 15 residues.

This chain links TRBV28 with TRBJ2-7, with 7 bases that match TRBD2. CDR1 and CDR2 (germline): MDHEN, SYDVKM. V dropped 4 bases and J dropped 1; count of bases not matched to a gene: 7. The CDR3 extends over 15 amino acids. CDR3 bases: TGTGCCAGCAGTTCTCCTACGGGACTATCCTACGAGCAGTACTTC. Its translation: CASSSPTGLSYEQYF.

The chain has TRBV6-1 and TRBJ2-2, with TRBD1 as a possible D gene (6 bases). The CDR3 covers 16 residues. V lost 4 bases and J lost 6, with 18 bases in between. The germline V gene has CDR1 MNHNS and CDR2 SASEGT. CDR3 loop: CASSGGDTGSPGELFF. CDR3 in DNA: TGTGCCAGCAGTGGAGGCGACACAGGGTCCCCCGGGGAGCTGTTTTTT.

The chain recombines TRBV4-2 with TRBJ1-6, with 8 positions matching TRBD1. V shed 2 bases and J 7 bases; nucleotides not matched to a gene: 1. The CDR3 totals 14 residues. Germline loops: CDR1 LGHNA, CDR2 YNFKEQ. DNA for the CDR3: TGTGCCAGCAGCCAAACAGGGGGGAATTCACCCCTCCACTTT. This gives the protein CASSQTGGNSPLHF.

This chain connects TRBV7-3 to TRBJ2-7; D uncertain. CDR3 size: 13 residues. CDR1 and CDR2 (germline): SGHTA, FQGTGA. The V end was cut by 5 bases, the J end by 3 bases, with 11 bases between. The CDR3 reads CASSIAEGYEQYF. The CDR3 DNA sequence: TGTGCCAGCAGCATCGCAGAAGGCTACGAGCAGTACTTC.

The chain recombines TRBV4-1 with TRBJ1-3; D is unresolved. This CDR3 spans 12 amino acids. Germline V CDR1 and CDR2: MGHRA, YSYEKL. V was cut by 0 bases and J by 3 bases, with 0 bases left in between. The CDR3 is CASSQDGNTIYF. DNA of the CDR3: TGCGCCAGCAGCCAAGATGGAAACACCATATATTTT.

In its sample, this clone was seen once. The chain links TRBV4-1 to TRBJ2-3; perhaps D is TRBD1 or TRBD2 (5 bases each). Germline CDR1 MGHRA, CDR2 YSYEKL. CDR3 length: 16 amino acids. The V end lost 1 base, the J end lost 0 bases, and 11 bases lay between the germline ends. The CDR3 nucleotides read TGCGCCAGCAGCCAAGTAGGGACGGGGAGCACAGATACGCAGTATTTT. This encodes CASSQVGTGSTDTQYF.

This clone appeared a single time. V usage is TRBV13 and J usage is TRBJ1-5; weak D call: TRBD1 (5 bases). V was pared by 4 bases and J by 11 bases, with 9 bases between. The CDR3 consists of 11 residues. Looked up from germline, CDR1 is PRHDT and CDR2 is FYEKMQ (reference sequence). The CDR3 sequence: CASSSRGAQHF. The CDR3 DNA reads TGTGCCAGCAGCTCCCGAGGGGCCCAGCATTTT.

V is TRBV18 and J is TRBJ2-3, with D possibly matching TRBD2 (7 bases). CDR1 is KGHSH and CDR2 is LQKENI in the germline V gene. V was cut by 0 bases and J by 3 bases, with 16 bases left in between. The CDR3 consists of 17 residues. The CDR3 DNA sequence: TGTGCCAGCTCACCACCTACGAGGGGGGGCCTTACAGATACGCAGTATTTT. Translated, it gives CASSPPTRGGLTDTQYF.

The rearrangement links TRBV19 to TRBJ2-1, with TRBD2 matching 8 bases. The CDR3 runs to 14 residues. CDR1 and CDR2 (germline): LNHDA, SQIVND (reference sequence). V shed 7 bases, J shed 7 bases, and the junction held 9 bases outside the gene matches. CDR3 bases: TGTGCCAGTACCCCCGGGGGGGCGGGAAATGAGCAGTTCTTC. Its translation is CASTPGGAGNEQFF.

The chain links TRBV12-5 to TRBJ1-1, with D unresolved. Germline-derived CDR1 and CDR2 are LGHNT and FRNRAP. Between the trimmed V and J ends, which lost 3 bases and 8 bases, there was a span of 7 bases. The CDR3 sequence is 11 residues long. The CDR3: CASGFGPEAFF. CDR3 DNA: TGTGCTAGTGGTTTCGGCCCCGAAGCTTTCTTT.